A single sample gave rise to the 17 T cell receptor beta chains below, sequenced in a study of T-cell reconstitution after alpha-beta-depleted transplantation in children. This sample's TCRbeta library carried unique molecular identifier barcodes. From the PCR reads, TCRdb called clonotypes with MiXCR, one entry per CDR3 protein. The data show some 600,000 distinct CDR3 sequences, 15% to 20% seen once. Sequencing used PBMCs from the stem cell graft donor, obtained from the stem cell graft. The source of these receptors is a human donor who donated a stem cell graft to a child with acute myeloid leukemia.

This clonotype was seen ten or more times. The chain combines TRBV19 with TRBJ2-7; TRBD1 aligns across 7 bases. The CDR3 has 14 amino acids. The germline V gene has CDR1 LNHDA and CDR2 SQIVND (reference sequence). V lost 4 bases to trimming and J lost 4 bases; unmatched junction nucleotides: 7. CDR3 residues: CASSKGTDGYEQYV. In nucleotides, the CDR3 is TGTGCCAGTAGTAAAGGGACAGACGGATACGAGCAGTACGTC.

This clonotype showed up just a few times. This sequence joins TRBV21-1 and TRBJ2-7; the tabulated D call, TRBD1, remains unverified against the DNA. TRBV21-1 is recorded as a pseudogene. This CDR3 region has 14 residues. CDR3 region: CASSPRDQVGEQYV. The CDR3 DNA reads as TGTGCCAGCAGCCCCCGGGACCAGGTTGGCGAGCAGTACGTC.

This clonotype came up many times. The chain has TRBV29-1 and TRBJ2-2; 7 bases are a match to TRBD1. Germline loops: CDR1 SQVTM, CDR2 ANQGSEA. The V and J ends lost 1 base and 7 bases, in that order; junction bases with no gene match: 3. This CDR3 spans 13 amino acids. The CDR3 DNA reads as TGCAGCGTTGAAGGACAGGGTGGCGGGGAGCTGTTTTTT. Translation: CSVEGQGGGELFF.

This clonotype was found a few times. V is TRBV12-3 or TRBV12-4 and J is TRBJ2-3; no definite D call. This CDR3 comprises 15 residues. V dropped 5 bases and J dropped 4 bases, with 16 bases sitting between them. CDR3 nucleotide sequence: TGTGCCAGCAGTCTATCGACCCGAACCGCAGATACGCAGTATTTT. Amino acid sequence: CASSLSTRTADTQYF.

This chain uses TRBV5-1 with TRBJ1-4; D ambiguous. This CDR3 region has 14 residues. The V gene's germline CDR1 is SGHRS and CDR2 YFSETQ. Trimming removed 2 bases from V and 3 bases from J, with 8 bases in between. The CDR3, as DNA: TGCGCCAGCAGCTTACAGTCACCTAATGAAAAACTGTTTTTT. Protein product: CASSLQSPNEKLFF. Using reference TRBV5-1 and TRBJ1-4 for the parts outside the CDR3, the full variable domain is KAGVTQTPRYLIKTRGQQVTLSCSPISGHRSVSWYQQTPGQGLQFLFEYFSETQRNKGNFPGRFSGRQFSNSRSEMNVSTLELGDSALYLCASSLQSPNEKLFFGSGTQLSVL.

The CDR3 DNA follows: TGCAGTGCTAAGCGGGGGGCCAATGAGCAGTTCTTC. Its protein product is CSAKRGANEQFF. This chain uses TRBV20-1 with TRBJ2-1; 9 nucleotides match TRBD2. Trimming took 4 bases from V and 6 from J; bases not matched to a gene: 1. Germline loops: CDR1 DFQATT, CDR2 SNEGSKA (reference sequence). The CDR3 extends over 12 amino acids.

The chain recombines TRBV2 with TRBJ2-3; D possibly matches TRBD1 or TRBD2 (5 bases each). Trimming stripped 7 bases from V and 8 bases from J, with 13 bases between. From germline, CDR1 is SNHLY and CDR2 FYNNEI. CDR3 length: 12 amino acids. Here the CDR3 DNA reads TGTGCCAGCAAAGGGGAGTGGGGTACGCAGTATTTT. It translates to CASKGEWGTQYF.

This clonotype has only a few counts. The chain carries TRBV12-3 or TRBV12-4 and TRBJ2-1; tentative D call: TRBD2 (5 bases). This CDR3 is 14 amino acids long. V was shortened by 6 bases and J by 5 bases, with 14 bases between the two germline ends. The DNA for the CDR3 is TGTGCCAGCAGCTTGTACGGACTGAACAATGAGCAGTTCTTC. This sequence encodes CASSLYGLNNEQFF.

The rearrangement joins TRBV5-1 to TRBJ1-6; perhaps TRBD1 as D (5 bases). This CDR3 comprises 15 residues. V was clipped by 4 bases and J by 13 bases, with 21 bases between them. Germline V gene sequence: CDR1 SGHRS, CDR2 YFSETQ. CDR3 protein: CASSQIGQGLDPLHF. The CDR3 DNA reads TGCGCCAGCAGCCAAATTGGACAAGGCCTCGATCCCCTCCACTTT.

Notes on this clonotype: A much larger clonotype is one base distant, so this may be a read error. This rearrangement joins TRBV6-5 to TRBJ2-1; the D gene is possibly TRBD1 (7 bases). The V end was cut by 2 bases, the J end by 7 bases, with 18 bases between. Looked up from germline, CDR1 is MNHEY and CDR2 is SVGAGI. The CDR3 loop spans 16 amino acids. For the CDR3, the DNA is TGTGCCAGCAGTTACCTTGGAGGGACAGCCTGTAATGAGCAGTTCTTC. This encodes CASSYLGGTACNEQFF.

This clonotype has a count of ten or more. The chain uses TRBV20-1 and TRBJ2-3; maybe TRBD2 (5 bases). Germline CDR1 DFQATT, CDR2 SNEGSKA (reference sequence). This CDR3 has 14 residues. The V end lost 5 bases, the J end lost 3 bases, and 15 bases lay between the germline ends. CDR3 loop: CSAARLRGTDTQYF. The CDR3 DNA is TGCAGTGCTGCCAGACTGAGAGGGACAGATACGCAGTATTTT.

This clonotype was counted only a few times. This chain uses TRBV20-1 with TRBJ2-1, with TRBD2 matching 15 bases. J gave up 9 bases and V 5 bases, and 8 bases lay outside the gene matches. The CDR3 consists of 15 residues. Germline loops: CDR1 DFQATT, CDR2 SNEGSKA (reference sequence). Written as DNA, the CDR3 is TGCAGTGCTCAACGCGGACTAGCGGGGGGGGGTGAGCAGTTCTTC. Translation: CSAQRGLAGGGEQFF.

The CDR3 DNA reads as TGCAGTGCCACAGCTAGCGCTCTCAACAATGAGCAGTTCTTC. Protein: CSATASALNNEQFF. The V gene is TRBV20-1, the J gene TRBJ2-1, with a weak D call TRBD2 (6 bases). V dropped 6 bases and J dropped 5 bases, with 17 bases sitting between them. Looked up from germline, CDR1 is DFQATT and CDR2 is SNEGSKA (reference sequence). CDR3 size: 14 residues.

This clonotype was counted a few times. This chain joins TRBV7-9 and TRBJ1-1; D remains ambiguous. The CDR3 consists of 12 residues. Germline V lookup: CDR1 SEHNR, CDR2 FQNEAQ (reference sequence). Trimming took off 5 bases at V and 7 bases at J, with 11 bases between the two ends. CDR3 residues: CASSRALDEAFF. The CDR3, as DNA: TGTGCCAGCAGCCGTGCCCTAGATGAAGCTTTCTTT. The full variable domain, in which reference TRBV7-9 and TRBJ1-1 provide the parts outside the CDR3, is DTGVSQNPRHKITKRGQNVTFRCDPISEHNRLYWYRQTLGQGPEFLTYFQNEAQLEKSRLLSDRFSAERPKGSFSTLEIQRTEQGDSAMYLCASSRALDEAFFGQGTRLTVV.

This clonotype was recorded at least ten times. The V gene is TRBV20-1, the J gene TRBJ1-6; no firm D call. Germline assignment: CDR1 DFQATT and CDR2 SNEGSKA (reference sequence). Deletions cut 0 bases from V and 5 bases from J, with 11 bases between. This CDR3 is built from 15 residues. The CDR3 loop reads CSAREGRVDNSPLHF. The CDR3 DNA reads as TGCAGTGCTAGAGAGGGTAGGGTAGATAATTCACCCCTCCACTTT.

This clonotype occurred a few times. The chain recombines TRBV6-1 with TRBJ2-3, with D tentatively TRBD1 or TRBD2 (5 bases each). Germline V gives CDR1 MNHNS, CDR2 SASEGT. Trimming removed 1 base from V and 4 bases from J, with 21 bases in between. The CDR3 contains 18 residues. CDR3 bases: TGTGCCAGCAGTGAAGTAACGCAGGGAGTAGTGCAGGCAGATACGCAGTATTTT. Amino acids: CASSEVTQGVVQADTQYF.

This clonotype was found a few times. V gene TRBV15 combines with J gene TRBJ2-1; D gene uncertain. The CDR3 consists of 15 residues. The germline V and J ends were trimmed by 0 bases and 2 bases, with 8 bases remaining between them. The germline gives CDR1 LNHNV, CDR2 YYDKDF (reference sequence). CDR3 nucleotide sequence: TGTGCCACCAGCAGAGATCCGGGCCCCTACAATGAGCAGTTCTTC. It specifies CATSRDPGPYNEQFF.